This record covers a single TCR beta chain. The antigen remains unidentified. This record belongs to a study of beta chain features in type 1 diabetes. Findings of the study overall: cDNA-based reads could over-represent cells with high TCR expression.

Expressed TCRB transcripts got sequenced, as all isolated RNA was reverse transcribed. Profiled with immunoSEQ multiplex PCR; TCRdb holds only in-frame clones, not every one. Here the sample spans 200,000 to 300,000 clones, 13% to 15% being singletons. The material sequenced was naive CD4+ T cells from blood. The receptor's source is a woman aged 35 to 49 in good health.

The CDR3 loop is CASSPSREHTEAFF. DNA for the CDR3: TGCGCCAGCAGCCCAAGCCGGGAGCACACTGAAGCTTTCTTT. This rearrangement joins TRBV5-1 to TRBJ1-1; D call uncertain. The V end lost 4 bases, the J end lost 3 bases, and 13 bases lay between the germline ends. Germline V gene data show CDR1 as SGHRS and CDR2 as YFSETQ. The CDR3 loop spans 14 amino acids.